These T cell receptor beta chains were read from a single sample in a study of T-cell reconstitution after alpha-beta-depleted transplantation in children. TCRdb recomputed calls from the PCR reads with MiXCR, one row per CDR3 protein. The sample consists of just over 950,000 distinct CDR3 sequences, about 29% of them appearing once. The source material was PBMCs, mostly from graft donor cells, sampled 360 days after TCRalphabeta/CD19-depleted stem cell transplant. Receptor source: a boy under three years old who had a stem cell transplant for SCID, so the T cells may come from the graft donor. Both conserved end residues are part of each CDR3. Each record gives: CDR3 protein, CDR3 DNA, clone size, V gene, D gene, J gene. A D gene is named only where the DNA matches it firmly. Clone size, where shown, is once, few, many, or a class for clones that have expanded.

CDR3 protein: CASSLSKTQGKNTGELFF; CDR3 DNA: TGCGCCAGCAGCTTGTCAAAGACCCAGGGAAAGAACACCGGGGAGCTGTTTTTT; clone size: -; V gene: TRBV5-1; D gene: -; J gene: TRBJ2-2
CDR3 protein: CATRQPGADTQYF; CDR3 DNA: TGCGCCACCCGGCAGCCAGGCGCAGATACGCAGTATTTT; clone size: -; V gene: TRBV10-2; D gene: -; J gene: TRBJ2-3
CDR3 protein: CASSLSLGWMNTEAFF; CDR3 DNA: TGTGCCAGCAGCTTATCACTGGGTTGGATGAACACTGAAGCTTTCTTT; clone size: -; V gene: TRBV7-2; D gene: -; J gene: TRBJ1-1
CDR3 protein: CASSLASAYRDTPYEQYF; CDR3 DNA: TGCGCCAGCAGCTTGGCCTCGGCCTACCGGGACACTCCCTACGAGCAGTACTTC; clone size: few; V gene: TRBV5-1; D gene: -; J gene: TRBJ2-7
CDR3 protein: CSARHPHSYEQYF; CDR3 DNA: TGCAGTGCTAGACACCCTCACTCCTACGAGCAGTACTTC; clone size: few; V gene: TRBV20-1; D gene: -; J gene: TRBJ2-7
CDR3 protein: CSASPGTLNQPQHF; CDR3 DNA: TGCAGTGCTAGCCCCGGGACCCTCAATCAGCCCCAGCATTTT; clone size: -; V gene: TRBV20-1; D gene: -; J gene: TRBJ1-5
CDR3 protein: CSARKDTNTEAFF; CDR3 DNA: TGCAGTGCTAGGAAGGACACTAACACTGAAGCTTTCTTT; clone size: -; V gene: TRBV20-1; D gene: -; J gene: TRBJ1-1
CDR3 protein: CASSSTSGPQQFF; CDR3 DNA: TGTGCCAGCAGCTCCACGTCCGGGCCCCAGCAGTTCTTC; clone size: -; V gene: TRBV7-9; D gene: -; J gene: TRBJ2-1
CDR3 protein: CASSWRGDEQFF; CDR3 DNA: TGTGCCAGCAGCTGGAGGGGCGATGAGCAGTTCTTC; clone size: few; V gene: TRBV7-9; D gene: -; J gene: TRBJ2-1
CDR3 protein: CASSSPWGGYTF; CDR3 DNA: TGTGCCAGCAGTTCGCCTTGGGGGGGCTACACCTTC; clone size: -; V gene: TRBV6-5; D gene: -; J gene: TRBJ1-2
CDR3 protein: CASSLALAYNEQFF; CDR3 DNA: TGTGCCAGCAGCTTAGCACTAGCCTACAATGAGCAGTTCTTC; clone size: -; V gene: TRBV7-9; D gene: -; J gene: TRBJ2-1
CDR3 protein: CASSLRGATEAFF; CDR3 DNA: TGTGCCAGCAGTTTAAGGGGGGCCACTGAAGCTTTCTTT; clone size: -; V gene: TRBV6-1; D gene: -; J gene: TRBJ1-1
CDR3 protein: CASRGSGTTLYNEQFF; CDR3 DNA: TGCGCCAGCAGGGGCTCCGGGACAACCCTTTACAATGAGCAGTTCTTC; clone size: few; V gene: TRBV5-1; D gene: -; J gene: TRBJ2-1
CDR3 protein: CSATGGYPNQPQHF; CDR3 DNA: TGCAGTGCTACAGGGGGCTACCCCAATCAGCCCCAGCATTTT; clone size: -; V gene: TRBV20-1; D gene: TRBD1; J gene: TRBJ1-5
CDR3 protein: CSASRPSGVPDTQYF; CDR3 DNA: TGCAGTGCTAGCAGACCTAGCGGGGTACCAGATACGCAGTATTTT; clone size: -; V gene: TRBV20-1; D gene: TRBD2; J gene: TRBJ2-3
CDR3 protein: CASSYLEMWTPDTQYF; CDR3 DNA: TGTGCCAGCAGTTACCTGGAAATGTGGACCCCAGATACGCAGTATTTT; clone size: -; V gene: TRBV6-5; D gene: -; J gene: TRBJ2-3
CDR3 protein: CATATGTGNEQYF; CDR3 DNA: TGTGCCACCGCCACGGGGACAGGGAACGAGCAGTACTTC; clone size: -; V gene: TRBV18; D gene: TRBD1; J gene: TRBJ2-7
CDR3 protein: CASSLAVRVTDTQYF; CDR3 DNA: TGTGCCAGCAGCTTAGCGGTTAGGGTCACAGATACGCAGTATTTT; clone size: many; V gene: TRBV7-9; D gene: -; J gene: TRBJ2-3
CDR3 protein: CASATGAYEQYF; CDR3 DNA: TGTGCCAGCGCGACAGGGGCTTACGAGCAGTACTTC; clone size: -; V gene: TRBV25-1; D gene: TRBD1; J gene: TRBJ2-7
CDR3 protein: CSASVRPWNTQYF; CDR3 DNA: TGCAGTGCTAGTGTCCGCCCGTGGAATACGCAGTATTTT; clone size: -; V gene: TRBV20-1; D gene: -; J gene: TRBJ2-3
CDR3 protein: CASSLRLRTEAFF; CDR3 DNA: TGTGCCAGCAGCTTAAGGTTGCGGACTGAAGCTTTCTTT; clone size: -; V gene: TRBV7-8; D gene: -; J gene: TRBJ1-1
CDR3 protein: CSVGTGVETQYF; CDR3 DNA: TGCAGCGTTGGGACAGGGGTGGAGACCCAGTACTTC; clone size: few; V gene: TRBV29-1; D gene: TRBD1; J gene: TRBJ2-5
CDR3 protein: CASSVAKNRPLTMNTEAFF; CDR3 DNA: TGTGCCAGCAGCGTAGCAAAGAACAGGCCTCTCACCATGAACACTGAAGCTTTCTTT; clone size: few; V gene: TRBV9; D gene: -; J gene: TRBJ1-1
CDR3 protein: CASSPGPTRWTEAFF; CDR3 DNA: TGCGCCAGCAGCCCGGGGCCGACGCGATGGACTGAAGCTTTCTTT; clone size: many; V gene: TRBV5-1; D gene: -; J gene: TRBJ1-1
CDR3 protein: CASSRGTGGIVDGYTF; CDR3 DNA: TGTGCCAGCAGTAGGGGGACAGGGGGCATAGTGGATGGCTACACCTTC; clone size: few; V gene: TRBV6-5; D gene: TRBD1; J gene: TRBJ1-2
CDR3 protein: CSAWGTWANTDTQYF; CDR3 DNA: TGCAGTGCTTGGGGGACTTGGGCTAACACAGATACGCAGTATTTT; clone size: few; V gene: TRBV20-1; D gene: -; J gene: TRBJ2-3
CDR3 protein: CASTIWTSGLTDTQYF; CDR3 DNA: TGTGCCAGCACGATCTGGACTAGCGGGCTCACAGATACGCAGTATTTT; clone size: -; V gene: TRBV12-3/TRBV12-4; D gene: TRBD2; J gene: TRBJ2-3
CDR3 protein: CSARGGSGDEKLFF; CDR3 DNA: TGCAGTGCTAGAGGTGGATCAGGGGATGAAAAACTGTTTTTT; clone size: few; V gene: TRBV20-1; D gene: -; J gene: TRBJ1-4